A selection of T cell receptor beta chains follows, all from one sample in a study of T cell responses to AZD1222 COVID-19 vaccine. The data were produced by immunoSEQ multiplex PCR, yet TCRdb's version contains in-frame clones alone and is incomplete. The sample includes fewer than 30,000 clones, 93% seen only once; the top ten take 8.1%. The sequenced sample was peripheral blood, obtained on day 0 of AZD1222 vaccination. The receptor source for this set is an adult in good health. Each CDR3 is given with its conserved first and last residue. D genes are given only for firm matches. Clone sizes are given selectively: once, few, many, or a class where the clone is expanded.

TRBV10-3	16	TRBJ1-6	.	.	CAIRDTHSSYNSPLHF	TGTGCCATTCGGGACACACATAGCTCCTATAATTCACCCCTCCACTTT
TRBV7-9	13	TRBJ2-2	.	.	CASSAKGPGELFF	TGTGCCAGCAGCGCAAAGGGGCCCGGGGAGCTGTTTTTT
TRBV19	19	TRBJ1-4	.	.	CASSKNPFELGGTNEKLFF	TGTGCCAGTAGTAAGAACCCCTTTGAACTGGGCGGGACTAATGAAAAACTGTTTTTT
TRBV10-3	12	TRBJ1-5	.	.	CAIRDNNQPQHF	TGTGCCATCAGGGACAACAATCAGCCCCAGCATTTT
TRBV23-1	14	TRBJ1-5	.	.	CASSPMGGRQPQHF	TGCGCCAGCAGCCCAATGGGTGGGAGGCAGCCCCAGCATTTT
TRBV7-7	14	TRBJ2-2	TRBD1	once	CASRLTGGTGELFF	TGTGCTAGCCGTTTGACAGGGGGCACCGGGGAGCTGTTTTTT
TRBV6-5	14	TRBJ1-3	.	.	CASSWDFSGNTIYF	TGTGCCAGCAGCTGGGACTTCTCTGGAAACACCATATATTTT
TRBV2	11	TRBJ2-1	.	.	CASRGYNEQFF	TGTGCCAGCAGAGGCTACAATGAGCAGTTCTTC
TRBV18	14	TRBJ2-1	.	.	CASSPLTRNNEQFF	TGTGCCAGCTCACCTTTGACCAGAAACAATGAGCAGTTCTTC
TRBV9	13	TRBJ1-1	.	.	CASRRGQNTEAFF	TGTGCCAGCAGGAGAGGACAGAACACTGAAGCTTTCTTT
TRBV3-1/TRBV3-2	13	TRBJ1-4	.	.	CASSQRGNEKLFF	TGTGCCAGCAGCCAAAGAGGTAATGAAAAACTGTTTTTT
TRBV5-6	15	TRBJ1-6	TRBD1	.	CASSWGTGNNSPLHF	TGTGCCAGCAGCTGGGGGACAGGGAATAATTCACCCCTCCACTTT
TRBV7-2	19	TRBJ2-1	TRBD2	.	CASSLHGGSGRATYNEQFF	TGTGCCAGCAGCCTCCACGGGGGTAGCGGGAGGGCAACCTACAATGAGCAGTTCTTC
TRBV5-6	16	TRBJ1-6	TRBD1	.	CASSVETDRGLSPLHF	TGTGCCAGCAGCGTGGAGACCGACAGGGGCTTATCACCCCTCCACTTT
TRBV5-1	18	TRBJ1-6	.	.	CASSLEAAASSYNSPLHF	TGCGCCAGCAGCTTGGAGGCGGCAGCGAGCTCCTATAATTCACCCCTCCACTTT
TRBV6-5	13	TRBJ2-7	.	.	CASSKGNTYEQYF	TGTGCCAGCAGTAAGGGCAACACCTACGAGCAGTACTTC
TRBV6-9	19	TRBJ1-2	TRBD1	.	CASNPLPTGAQGTDYGYTF	TGTGCCAGCAACCCACTCCCCACAGGGGCTCAAGGAACAGACTATGGCTACACCTTC
TRBV5-5	14	TRBJ1-6	TRBD1	.	CASTLRDRDSPLHF	TGTGCCAGCACCTTGCGTGACAGGGATTCACCCCTCCACTTT
TRBV27	12	TRBJ2-5	.	.	CASSRGTETQYF	TGTGCCAGCAGTAGAGGGACGGAGACCCAGTACTTC
TRBV5-5	15	TRBJ2-1	TRBD1	.	CASSAGTDHYNEQFF	TGTGCCAGCAGCGCCGGGACAGACCACTACAATGAGCAGTTCTTC
TRBV19	14	TRBJ1-2	.	.	CASSILAGSGGYTF	TGTGCCAGTAGTATCCTGGCAGGGTCTGGAGGCTACACCTTC
TRBV4-1	15	TRBJ2-1	.	.	CASSPLGVRDLEQFF	TGCGCCAGCAGCCCCCTAGGGGTGCGGGACCTTGAGCAGTTCTTC
TRBV2	14	TRBJ1-1	TRBD1	.	CASSRQGINTEAFF	TGTGCCAGCAGCCGACAGGGGATCAACACTGAAGCTTTCTTT
TRBV7-6	14	TRBJ2-7	TRBD1	.	CASSSGQGGYEQYF	TGTGCCAGCAGCTCTGGACAGGGAGGATACGAGCAGTACTTC
TRBV5-1	15	TRBJ1-6	.	.	CASSLEYSRSSPLHF	TGCGCCAGCAGCTTGGAATACAGTCGGTCTTCACCCCTCCACTTT
TRBV25-1	14	TRBJ1-2	.	.	CASSEVNRVDGYTF	TGTGCCAGCAGTGAAGTAAACCGTGTCGACGGCTACACCTTC
TRBV19	13	TRBJ1-6	.	.	CASSHRGDSPLHF	TGTGCCAGTAGTCACCGGGGGGATTCACCCCTCCACTTT
TRBV5-5	17	TRBJ2-5	.	.	CASRPQKGGVIEETQYF	TGTGCCAGCAGACCCCAAAAGGGGGGTGTCATTGAAGAGACCCAGTACTTC
TRBV6-5	14	TRBJ2-5	.	.	CASSFLGSGETQYF	TGTGCCAGCAGCTTCCTCGGGAGCGGGGAGACCCAGTACTTC
TRBV15	17	TRBJ2-5	TRBD1	.	CATSRGTGPYTGETQYF	TGTGCCACCAGCAGGGGGACAGGACCCTACACTGGGGAGACCCAGTACTTC
TRBV3-1/TRBV3-2	12	TRBJ1-2	.	.	CASSQVARGYTF	TGTGCCAGCAGCCAAGTCGCTCGGGGCTACACCTTC
TRBV5-3	22	TRBJ2-7	TRBD2	.	CARSRSGTGKILAGGISYEQYF	TGTGCCAGAAGCCGATCCGGGACAGGGAAAATCTTAGCGGGAGGGATCTCCTACGAGCAGTACTTC
TRBV25-1	16	TRBJ1-6	TRBD1	.	CASSDPGQGGNSPLHF	TGTGCCAGCAGTGACCCAGGACAGGGCGGTAATTCACCCCTCCACTTT
TRBV30	15	TRBJ2-3	TRBD1	.	CAWSATGGITDTQYF	TGTGCCTGGAGCGCCACAGGGGGGATCACAGATACGCAGTATTTT
TRBV28	15	TRBJ1-5	TRBD1	.	CASSSDRGLNQPQHF	TGTGCCAGCAGCTCGGACAGGGGGCTAAATCAGCCCCAGCATTTT
TRBV6-5	14	TRBJ1-2	.	.	CASRGAGQNYGYTF	TGTGCCAGCAGGGGTGCAGGGCAGAACTATGGCTACACCTTC
TRBV20-1	11	TRBJ1-5	.	.	CSARGNQPQHF	TGCAGTGCTAGGGGCAATCAGCCCCAGCATTTT
TRBV20-1	12	TRBJ1-6	.	.	CSASTGNSPLHF	TGCAGTGCTAGTACAGGGAATTCACCCCTCCACTTT
TRBV7-2	13	TRBJ1-1	.	.	CASSPGAETEAFF	TGTGCCAGCAGCCCAGGGGCTGAGACTGAAGCTTTCTTT
TRBV5-1	12	TRBJ1-1	.	.	CASRGPGPMAFF	TGCGCCAGCAGAGGCCCGGGGCCCATGGCTTTCTTT
TRBV10-3	15	TRBJ1-2	TRBD1	.	CAISESSTGVPGYTF	TGTGCCATCAGTGAGTCTAGTACAGGGGTACCCGGCTACACCTTC
TRBV19	11	TRBJ2-3	.	once	CASSRADTQYF	TGTGCCAGTAGTAGGGCCGATACGCAGTATTTT
TRBV7-2	13	TRBJ2-3	.	.	CASNPYSTDTQYF	TGTGCCAGCAACCCTTACAGCACAGATACGCAGTATTTT
TRBV7-9	13	TRBJ2-7	.	.	CASSLGLGNEQYF	TGTGCCAGCAGCTTAGGTCTTGGGAACGAGCAGTACTTC
TRBV2	16	TRBJ2-3	TRBD2	.	CASRDYNQRGADTQYF	TGTGCCAGCAGAGACTACAACCAGCGGGGGGCGGATACGCAGTATTTT
TRBV5-4	15	TRBJ1-3	.	.	CASSSGLLSGNTIYF	TGTGCCAGCAGCTCGGGACTGCTCTCTGGAAACACCATATATTTT
TRBV12-5	16	TRBJ1-1	.	few	CASGSPPGTLNTEAFF	TGTGCTAGTGGTTCGCCCCCCGGGACATTAAACACTGAAGCTTTCTTT
TRBV10-3	14	TRBJ1-3	TRBD1	.	CAISPTGQGNTIYF	TGTGCCATCAGTCCGACAGGGCAGGGAAACACCATATATTTT
TRBV19	14	TRBJ2-3	.	.	CASEGPGGTDTQYF	TGTGCCAGTGAAGGCCCGGGTGGAACAGATACGCAGTATTTT
TRBV5-1	16	TRBJ2-2	TRBD2	.	CASSLTSGGNTGELFF	TGCGCCAGCAGCTTGACTAGCGGGGGGAACACCGGGGAGCTGTTTTTT
TRBV27	15	TRBJ1-1	.	.	CASRTIYQGYTEAFF	TGTGCCAGCAGGACGATTTACCAGGGTTACACTGAAGCTTTCTTT
TRBV23-1	15	TRBJ1-1	.	once	CASSPPGLRNTEAFF	TGCGCCAGCAGTCCCCCGGGACTAAGGAACACTGAAGCTTTCTTT
TRBV9	15	TRBJ2-5	.	few	CASSVASSFVETQYF	TGTGCCAGCAGCGTGGCTAGCTCGTTCGTTGAGACCCAGTACTTC
TRBV5-6	17	TRBJ1-2	.	.	CASSSRPGSPDRYGYTF	TGTGCCAGCAGCTCTCGTCCCGGAAGCCCCGACCGCTATGGCTACACCTTC
TRBV6-5	12	TRBJ1-2	.	.	CASTPSKGGYTF	TGTGCCAGCACTCCAAGTAAGGGGGGCTACACCTTC